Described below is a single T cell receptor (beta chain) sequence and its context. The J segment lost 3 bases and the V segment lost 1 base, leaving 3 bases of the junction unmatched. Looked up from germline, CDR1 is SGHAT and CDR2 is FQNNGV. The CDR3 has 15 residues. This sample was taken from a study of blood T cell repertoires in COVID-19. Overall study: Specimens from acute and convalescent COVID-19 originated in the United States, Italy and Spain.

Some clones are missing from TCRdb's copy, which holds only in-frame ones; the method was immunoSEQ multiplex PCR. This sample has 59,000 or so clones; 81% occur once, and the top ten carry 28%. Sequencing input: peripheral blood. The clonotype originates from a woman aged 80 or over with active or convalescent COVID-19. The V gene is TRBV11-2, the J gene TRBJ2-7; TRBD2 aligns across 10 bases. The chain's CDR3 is CASSLVAGGVYEQYF. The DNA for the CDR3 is TGTGCCAGCAGCTTAGTAGCGGGGGGAGTCTACGAGCAGTACTTC.